The following is a T cell receptor beta chain sequence with its context. Authors' analysis steps: Estimation of nucleated cell counts was performed using reference gene primer amplification. Repertoires were generated with immunoSEQ multiplex PCR, while TCRdb's copy carries only in-frame clones and drops some. Clone size and the V and J calls come from that table; the DNA yielded D and trimming. The table lists some 48,000 clones, around 90% of them singletons, with roughly 25% in the top ten. CDR3 length equals 15 residues. Trimming took off 6 bases at V and 3 bases at J, with 17 bases between the two ends. Germline CDR1 and CDR2: MNHEY and SVGAGI. This sample is drawn from a study of blood T cell repertoires in COVID-19. Whole-study context: From the United States, Italy and Spain came samples of acute and convalescent COVID-19. Sources were T cells, B-cell-depleted T cells, or PBMCs; the material itself was cDNA or gDNA.

V and J are TRBV6-5 and TRBJ1-1; D call uncertain. The specimen was peripheral blood. The TCR comes from a woman aged 80 or over in a cohort sampled during active or convalescent COVID-19. For the CDR3, the DNA is TGTGCCAGCAGAGATAGCGGACTAATTTACACTGAAGCTTTCTTT. Its translation: CASRDSGLIYTEAFF.